This T cell receptor (beta chain) emerged from a study of CD8+CD57+ T cells in acquired aplastic anemia (dated by TCRdb to the late 2010s). With regard to the full study: On average, sorted CD4+ and CD8+ cells yielded 3.2 ug of extracted DNA, with a range of about 0.19 to 30 ug. A CD8+CD57+ expansion meant a frequency higher than the mean frequency seen in healthy subjects. Here is what the overall study found, with its caveats: Patients and healthy controls showed no significant difference in CD8+ Simpson's diversity (P=0.060). Although 25 to 30 CD8+ CDR3 sequences were shared by patients and controls, these sequences appeared highly expressed in patients and within the immunodominant clones of patients.

Genomic DNA was used as template for profiling of TCR beta VDJ combinations and CDR3 sequences. TCR repertoire sequencing was run on an Illumina HiSeq 2000. From the authors' description of their analysis: Repertoire assessment relied on Simpson's diversity index, CDR3 size and DJ length profiles, and TRBV/TRBJ rearrangement plots. The most abundant DNA sequence in the deep sequencing data was defined as the immunodominant clone. CDR3 amino acid sequences were checked for sharing across subjects and were also compared against the VDJdb database and published repertoires. The raw public data were reprocessed by TCRdb itself: fastp quality trimming at Q25, MiXCR clonotype calling, in-frame beta chains only. Duplicate CDR3 protein sequences are folded into a single record with the most common DNA and genes. The V and J calls and clone size are TCRdb's, not the authors'. The sample contains hundreds of thousands of distinct CDR3 sequences, roughly 82% of them found a single time. Less than 50% of the sample comes from the top ten.

Concerning this clonotype itself: No cognate antigen has been identified for it. The junction does not match germline at one end; this may be a read error.

The patients picked for sequencing were ones in whom flow cytometry had shown an expansion of CD8+CD57+ cells. All patients had severe acquired aplastic anemia diagnosed by International Study of Aplastic Anemia and Agranulocytosis and Camitta criteria. Patients had received no therapy at the time of blood sampling. In the study, sorted CD4+ and CD8+ blood T cells from patients with severe aplastic anemia and from healthy subjects underwent deep sequencing of TCR repertoires. Patients were enrolled under clinicaltrials.gov protocols 00001620, 01623167, 00001397, 00071045, 00081523 and 00961064 in the USA. Ficoll-Paque density gradient centrifugation was used to isolate peripheral blood mononuclear cells. Before DNA extraction, CD4+ and CD8+ T cells were sorted by FACS or by magnetic beads. The CDR3 holds 16 amino acids from the cysteine to the phenylalanine. CDR3 DNA is the only sequence kept; it has 48 bases, read in frame from the first base. CDR1 and CDR2 are drawn from the germline V gene (reference sequence): LNHDA, SQIVND.

This clonotype was sampled from a human donor with aplastic anemia. The chain links TRBV19 with TRBJ1-2; a stretch of 11 junction bases matches TRBD1. Sequencing input: sorted CD4+, CD8+, or CD8+CD57+ T cells (not recorded which) from PBMCs. The CDR3 protein: CASSIILGQGVGEQFF. The bases are TGTGCCAGTAGTATCATCCTGGGACAGGGGGTTGGAGAGCAATTCTTC.